This T cell receptor beta chain originates from a study of naive and memory T cell subsets. Germline V CDR1 and CDR2: SNHLY, FYNNEI. The V gene end was trimmed by 6 bases and the J gene end by 1 base; junction bases not matched to a gene: 5. This CDR3 is built from 15 residues. Ligated cDNA underwent four rounds of PCR with nested alpha and beta constant region primers and SP2. Reverse transcription of blood and skin TCR RNA was primed at alpha and beta constant regions. A single record per CDR3 protein comes from TCRdb applying MiXCR to the UMI-ligation and nested PCR reads. The sample carries tens of thousands of distinct CDR3 sequences, approximately 6% recorded once. Study outcomes and limitations: The RNA method is potentially sensitive to activation and differentiation changes. Higher TCR numbers at tuberculin sites reflect T cell infiltration, per interpretation.

The treatment here: skin biopsy from PPD injection site in Mantoux-positive individual. An oligonucleotide containing a UMI was ligated to the 3' end of TCR cDNA. This clonotype was recorded many times. The antigen remains undetermined. Sequenced material: skin, taken from a tuberculin skin test site. The V and J genes are TRBV2 and TRBJ2-2; 7 bases match TRBD1. The TCR comes from an adult in good health. This CDR3 reads CASSQGTENTGELFF. CDR3 DNA: TGTGCCAGCAGCCAAGGGACAGAGAACACCGGGGAGCTGTTTTTT.